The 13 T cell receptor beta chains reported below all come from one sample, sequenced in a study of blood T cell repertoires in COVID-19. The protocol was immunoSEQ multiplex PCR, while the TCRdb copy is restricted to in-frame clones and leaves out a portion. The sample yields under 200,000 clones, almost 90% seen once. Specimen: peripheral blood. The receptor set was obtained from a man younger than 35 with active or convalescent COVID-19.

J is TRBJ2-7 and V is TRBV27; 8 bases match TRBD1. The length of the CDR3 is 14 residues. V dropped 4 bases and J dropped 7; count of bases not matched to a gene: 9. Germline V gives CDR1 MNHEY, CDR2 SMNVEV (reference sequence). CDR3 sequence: CASSSRDRPREQYF. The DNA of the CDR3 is TGTGCCAGCAGTTCCCGGGACAGGCCGAGGGAGCAGTACTTC.

This CDR3 is CASSQGQNSPLHF. The CDR3 DNA reads TGTGCCAGCAGCCAGGGGCAAAATTCACCCCTCCACTTT. This chain joins TRBV14 and TRBJ1-6; D may be TRBD1 (5 bases). CDR3 length equals 13 residues. The V gene lost 3 bases and the J gene lost 7 bases, with 7 bases spanning the gap. Germline CDR1 reads SGHDN; CDR2 reads FVKESK. Combining the CDR3 with reference TRBV14 and TRBJ1-6 gives the whole variable domain EAGVTQFPSHSVIEKGQTVTLRCDPISGHDNLYWYRRVMGKEIKFLLHFVKESKQDESGMPNNRFLAERTGGTYSTLKVQPAELEDSGVYFCASSQGQNSPLHFGNGTRLTVT.

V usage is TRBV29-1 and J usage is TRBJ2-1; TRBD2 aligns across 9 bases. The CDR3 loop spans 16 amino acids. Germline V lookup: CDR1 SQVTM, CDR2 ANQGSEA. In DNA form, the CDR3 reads TGCAGTGCTAGACACTCCAGTAGCGGGAGAGGGAATGAGCAGTTCTTC. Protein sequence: CSARHSSSGRGNEQFF.

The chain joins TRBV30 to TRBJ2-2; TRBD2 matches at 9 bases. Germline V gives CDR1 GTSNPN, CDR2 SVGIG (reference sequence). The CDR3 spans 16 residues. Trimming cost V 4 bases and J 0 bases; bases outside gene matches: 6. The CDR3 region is CAWIRSGGPNTGELFF. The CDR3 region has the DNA TGTGCCTGGATAAGGAGCGGGGGGCCGAACACCGGGGAGCTGTTTTTT.

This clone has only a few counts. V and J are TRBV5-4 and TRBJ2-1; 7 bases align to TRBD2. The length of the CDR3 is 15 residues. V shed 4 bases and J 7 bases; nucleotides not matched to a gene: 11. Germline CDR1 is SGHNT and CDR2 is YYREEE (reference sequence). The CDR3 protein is CASSDRDYQTNEQFF. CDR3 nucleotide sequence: TGTGCCAGCAGCGACCGGGACTACCAGACGAATGAGCAGTTCTTC.

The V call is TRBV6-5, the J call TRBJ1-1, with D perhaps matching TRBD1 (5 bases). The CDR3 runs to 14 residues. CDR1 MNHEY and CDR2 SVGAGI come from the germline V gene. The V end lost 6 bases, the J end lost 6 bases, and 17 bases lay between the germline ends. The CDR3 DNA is TGTGCCAGCAGGGATCAGGGCGCCAAGGCTGAAGCTTTCTTT. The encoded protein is CASRDQGAKAEAFF.

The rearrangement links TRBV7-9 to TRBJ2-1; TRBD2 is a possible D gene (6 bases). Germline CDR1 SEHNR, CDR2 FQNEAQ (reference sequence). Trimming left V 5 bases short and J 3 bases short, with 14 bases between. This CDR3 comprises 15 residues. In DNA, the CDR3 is TGTGCCAGCAGCCGCGGTGGGGGAGGCTACAATGAGCAGTTCTTC. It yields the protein CASSRGGGGYNEQFF. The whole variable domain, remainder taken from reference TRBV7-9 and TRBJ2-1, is DTGVSQNPRHKITKRGQNVTFRCDPISEHNRLYWYRQTLGQGPEFLTYFQNEAQLEKSRLLSDRFSAERPKGSFSTLEIQRTEQGDSAMYLCASSRGGGGYNEQFFGPGTRLTVL.

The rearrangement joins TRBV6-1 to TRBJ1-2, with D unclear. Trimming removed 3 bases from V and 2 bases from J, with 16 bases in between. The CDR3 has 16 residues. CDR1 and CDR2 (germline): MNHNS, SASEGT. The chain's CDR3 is CASSDTGSNGNYGYTF. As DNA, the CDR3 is TGTGCCAGCAGTGATACGGGATCGAACGGAAACTATGGCTACACCTTC.

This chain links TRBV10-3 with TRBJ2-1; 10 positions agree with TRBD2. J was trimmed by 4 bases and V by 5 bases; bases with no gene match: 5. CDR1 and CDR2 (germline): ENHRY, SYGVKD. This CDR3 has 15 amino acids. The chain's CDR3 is CAISPGTSDYNEQFF. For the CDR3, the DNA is TGTGCCATCAGTCCCGGGACTAGCGATTACAATGAGCAGTTCTTC.

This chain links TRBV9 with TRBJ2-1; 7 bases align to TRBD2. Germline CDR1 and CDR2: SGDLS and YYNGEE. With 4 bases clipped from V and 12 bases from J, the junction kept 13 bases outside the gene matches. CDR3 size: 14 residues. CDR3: CASSPLWRETGQFF. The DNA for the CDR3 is TGTGCCAGCAGCCCTTTGTGGCGGGAGACGGGGCAGTTCTTC.

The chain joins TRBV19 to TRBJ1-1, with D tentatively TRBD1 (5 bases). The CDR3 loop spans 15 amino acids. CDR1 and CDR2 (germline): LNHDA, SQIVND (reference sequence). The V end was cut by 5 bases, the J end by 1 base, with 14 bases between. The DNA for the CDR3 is TGTGCCAGTAGTCCATACTCGGGGGGGAACACTGAAGCTTTCTTT. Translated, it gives CASSPYSGGNTEAFF.

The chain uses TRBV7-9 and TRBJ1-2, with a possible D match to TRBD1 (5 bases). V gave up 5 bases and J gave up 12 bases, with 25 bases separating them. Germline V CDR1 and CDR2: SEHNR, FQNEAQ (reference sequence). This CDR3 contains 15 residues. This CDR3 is CASSLTGTTGSSDTF. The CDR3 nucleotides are TGTGCCAGCAGCCTTACCGGGACTACGGGAAGTTCTGACACCTTC.

The CDR3 region is CASSPDRVYLEQYF. DNA of the CDR3: TGTGCCAGCAGCCCCGACAGGGTATACCTCGAGCAGTACTTC. V gene TRBV11-2 combines with J gene TRBJ2-7; 7 bases are shared with TRBD1. This CDR3 contains 14 residues. The germline CDR1 and CDR2 sequences are SGHAT and FQNNGV. V lost 5 bases, J lost 6 bases, and 10 bases stayed unmatched.